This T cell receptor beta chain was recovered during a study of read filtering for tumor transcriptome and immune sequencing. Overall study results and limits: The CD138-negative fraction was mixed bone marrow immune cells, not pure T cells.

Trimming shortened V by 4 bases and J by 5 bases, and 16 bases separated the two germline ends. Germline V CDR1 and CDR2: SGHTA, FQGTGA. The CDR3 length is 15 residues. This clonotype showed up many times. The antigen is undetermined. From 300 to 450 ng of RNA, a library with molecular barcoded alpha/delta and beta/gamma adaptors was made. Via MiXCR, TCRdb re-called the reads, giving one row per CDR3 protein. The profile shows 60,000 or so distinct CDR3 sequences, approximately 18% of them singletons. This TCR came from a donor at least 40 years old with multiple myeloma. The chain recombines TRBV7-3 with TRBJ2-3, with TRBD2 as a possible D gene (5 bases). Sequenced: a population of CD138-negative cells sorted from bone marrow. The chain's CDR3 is CASSSTSPPEDTQYF. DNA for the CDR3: TGTGCCAGCAGCTCTACTAGTCCCCCCGAAGATACGCAGTATTTT.